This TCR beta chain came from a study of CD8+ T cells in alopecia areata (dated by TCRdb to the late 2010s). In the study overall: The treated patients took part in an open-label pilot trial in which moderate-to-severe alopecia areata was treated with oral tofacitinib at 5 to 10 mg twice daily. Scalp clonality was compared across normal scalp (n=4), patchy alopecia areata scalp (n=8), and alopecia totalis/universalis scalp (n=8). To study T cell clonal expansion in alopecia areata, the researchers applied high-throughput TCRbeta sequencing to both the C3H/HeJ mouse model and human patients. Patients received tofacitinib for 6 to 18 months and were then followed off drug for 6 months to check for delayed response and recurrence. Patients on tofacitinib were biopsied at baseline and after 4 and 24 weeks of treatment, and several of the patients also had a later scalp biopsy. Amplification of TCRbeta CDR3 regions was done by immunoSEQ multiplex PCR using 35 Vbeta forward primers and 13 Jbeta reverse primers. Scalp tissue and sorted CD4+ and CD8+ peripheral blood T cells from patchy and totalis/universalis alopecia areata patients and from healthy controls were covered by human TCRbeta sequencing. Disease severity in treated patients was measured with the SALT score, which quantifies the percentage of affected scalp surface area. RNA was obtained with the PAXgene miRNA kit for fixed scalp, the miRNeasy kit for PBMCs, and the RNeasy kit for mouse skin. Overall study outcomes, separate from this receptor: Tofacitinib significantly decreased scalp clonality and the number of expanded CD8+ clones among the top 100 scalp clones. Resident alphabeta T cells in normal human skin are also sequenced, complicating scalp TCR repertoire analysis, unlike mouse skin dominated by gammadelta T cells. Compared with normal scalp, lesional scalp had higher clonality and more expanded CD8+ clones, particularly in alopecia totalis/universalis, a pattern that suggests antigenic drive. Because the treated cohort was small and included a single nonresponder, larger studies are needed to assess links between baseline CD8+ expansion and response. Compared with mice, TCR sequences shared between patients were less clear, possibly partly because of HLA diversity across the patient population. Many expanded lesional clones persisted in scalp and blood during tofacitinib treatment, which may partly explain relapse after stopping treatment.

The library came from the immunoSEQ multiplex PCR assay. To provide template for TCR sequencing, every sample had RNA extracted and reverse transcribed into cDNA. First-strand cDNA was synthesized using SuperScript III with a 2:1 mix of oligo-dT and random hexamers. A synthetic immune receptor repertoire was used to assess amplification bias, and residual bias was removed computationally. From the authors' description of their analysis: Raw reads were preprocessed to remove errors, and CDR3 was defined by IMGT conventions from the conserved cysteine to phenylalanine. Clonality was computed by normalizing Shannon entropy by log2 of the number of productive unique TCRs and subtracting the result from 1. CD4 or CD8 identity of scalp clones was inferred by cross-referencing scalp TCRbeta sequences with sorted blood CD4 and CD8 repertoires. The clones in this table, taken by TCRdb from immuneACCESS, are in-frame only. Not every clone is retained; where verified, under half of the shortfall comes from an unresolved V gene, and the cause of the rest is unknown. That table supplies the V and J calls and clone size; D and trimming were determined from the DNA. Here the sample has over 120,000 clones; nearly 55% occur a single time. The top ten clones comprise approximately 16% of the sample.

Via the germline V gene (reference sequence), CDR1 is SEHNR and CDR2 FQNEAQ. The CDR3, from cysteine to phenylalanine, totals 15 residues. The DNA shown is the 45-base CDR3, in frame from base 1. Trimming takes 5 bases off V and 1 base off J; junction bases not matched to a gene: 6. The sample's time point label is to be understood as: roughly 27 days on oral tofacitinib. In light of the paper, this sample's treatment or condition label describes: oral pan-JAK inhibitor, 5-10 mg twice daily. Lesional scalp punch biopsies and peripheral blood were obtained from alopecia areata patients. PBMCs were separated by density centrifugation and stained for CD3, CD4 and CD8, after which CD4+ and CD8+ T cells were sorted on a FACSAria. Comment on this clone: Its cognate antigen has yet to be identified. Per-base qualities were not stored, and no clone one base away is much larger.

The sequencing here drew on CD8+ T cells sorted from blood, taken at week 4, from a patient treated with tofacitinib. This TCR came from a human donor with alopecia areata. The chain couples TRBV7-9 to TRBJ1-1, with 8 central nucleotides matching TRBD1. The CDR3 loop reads CASSTWTGRNTEAFF. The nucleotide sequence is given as TGTGCCAGCAGCACCTGGACAGGGCGGAACACTGAAGCTTTCTTT. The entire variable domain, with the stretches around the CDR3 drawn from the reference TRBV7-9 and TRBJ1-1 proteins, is DTGVSQNPRHKITKRGQNVTFRCDPISEHNRLYWYRQTLGQGPEFLTYFQNEAQLEKSRLLSDRFSAERPKGSFSTLEIQRTEQGDSAMYLCASSTWTGRNTEAFFGQGTRLTVV.